This T cell receptor (beta chain) came from a study of long-term antiretroviral therapy in people with HIV. Sequencing relied on immunoSEQ assay v3.0, run at survey level. TCRdb keeps only in-frame clones here, not all; method: immunoSEQ multiplex PCR. This table holds about 30,000 clones, over 75% found once. For each donor, at least one pre-ART and at least two post-ART PBMC samples were available. Germline loops: CDR1 ENHRY, CDR2 SYGVKD. The CDR3 is 15 amino acids. V was cut by 11 bases and J by 0 bases, with 16 bases left in between. The material was unsorted PBMCs, obtained 2 years after starting antiretroviral therapy. The chain employs TRBV10-3 and TRBJ2-2; no reliable D call. The receptor was derived from a man aged 45-65 years with HIV. The CDR3 loop is CALSDDKTNTGELFF. The CDR3 DNA reads TGTGCCTTATCAGATGACAAGACGAACACCGGGGAGCTGTTTTTT.